This is a list of T cell receptor beta chains from one sample in a study of T cell repertoires in cytomegalovirus infection. TCRdb recomputed calls from the reads with MiXCR, one row per CDR3 protein. The sample contains roughly 120,000 distinct CDR3 sequences, approximately 30% of which appear only once. Antigen specificity for these receptors is unknown. The sequences come from CD8+ T cells from cultured PBMCs, collected from culture after CMV antigen stimulation. Every receptor here comes from a human donor in good health (CMV status not recorded). Some clones in this sample may be carry-over from other donors' samples. The conserved cysteine and the conserved F or W are not part of the CDR3 here.

v_call	j_call	cdr3_length	cdr3_aa
TRBV27	TRBJ2-7	14	ASSSRPTGERAEQY
TRBV27	TRBJ2-2	13	ASSAGTGNTGELF
TRBV5-8	TRBJ2-7	12	ASSFRQANYEQY
TRBV12-3/TRBV12-4	TRBJ1-1	9	ASSRDSEAF
TRBV2	TRBJ2-5	11	ASSGGSQETQY
TRBV19	TRBJ1-5	12	ASSPRTDREPQH
TRBV7-6	TRBJ1-4	13	ASSFGQRDNEKLF
TRBV28	TRBJ1-4	13	ATQSLGQGFLELF
TRBV10-3	TRBJ1-5	14	AISEFWDTRNQPQH
TRBV7-9	TRBJ1-1	10	ASSDRGFEAF
TRBV9	TRBJ1-1	13	ASSTRTGWDTEAF
TRBV3-1	TRBJ1-6	14	ASSQGTGTGFSPLH